This T cell receptor beta chain was recovered during a study of blood T cell repertoires in COVID-19. Per the original data handling: Amplification of reference gene primers provided the estimated nucleated cell counts. Generated by immunoSEQ multiplex PCR, the TCRdb table keeps only in-frame clones and is missing some. Clone size and the V and J calls come from that table; the DNA yielded D and trimming. The table has hundreds of thousands of clones, roughly 80% seen once. Germline V gene data show CDR1 as MNHEY and CDR2 as SVGEGT. Trimming stripped 0 bases from V and 5 bases from J, with 14 bases between. The CDR3 is 16 amino acids.

The sequenced sample was peripheral blood. V gene TRBV6-2 or TRBV6-3 combines with J gene TRBJ1-5, with D perhaps matching TRBD1 (6 bases). The source of this sequence is a woman in her sixties or seventies with acute or convalescent COVID-19. The CDR3 loop reads CASSYSTGQVDQPQHF. CDR3 DNA: TGTGCCAGCAGTTACTCGACAGGCCAGGTGGATCAGCCCCAGCATTTT.